Presented here are 10 T cell receptor beta chains from one specimen sequenced in a study of tumor and adjacent non-tumor tissue in lung cancer (dated by TCRdb to the late 2010s). Bulk unsorted tissue served as the source for RNA extraction, and RNA quality was assessed using a NanoDrop ND-1000 and an Agilent 2100. Libraries were constructed by multiplex PCR. For sequencing, an Illumina HiSeq 2500 was employed. TCRbeta libraries were constructed through three rounds of nested PCR with primers (Table S4) according to protocols modified from ARM-PCR. TCRdb took the public reads, trimmed them with fastp at Q25, ran MiXCR for clone calling and kept in-frame beta chains. Every distinct CDR3 protein forms one entry, paired with its most common genes and DNA. The sample table contains 200,000 to 250,000 distinct CDR3 sequences; only one count was recorded for about two thirds of them. Clones ranked in the top ten supply roughly 24% of the sample.

Sequencing input: lung tumor tissue. All receptors derive from a man between 60 and 75 years old with non-small cell lung cancer.

The CDR3 DNA is TGTGCCAGCAGTTACGGGACAGGGAGCGTTAGTGGCTACACCTTC. Translated, it gives CASSYGTGSVSGYTF. The V gene is TRBV6-5, the J gene TRBJ1-2, with TRBD1 identical over 9 bases. The CDR3 is made up of 15 amino acids. V shed 2 bases and J 7 bases; nucleotides not matched to a gene: 8. The germline V gene has CDR1 MNHEY and CDR2 SVGAGI.

This clonotype was detected many times. The chain has TRBV20-1 and TRBJ1-2, with D maybe TRBD1 (5 bases). CDR3 length equals 12 residues. Germline CDR1 and CDR2: DFQATT and SNEGSKA (reference sequence). Trimming pared 3 bases from V and 10 bases from J, leaving 15 bases between. CDR3 bases: TGCAGTGCTAGCCCTTTACAGGTTGACTACACCTTC. Protein sequence: CSASPLQVDYTF.

The J gene is TRBJ2-4, the V gene TRBV4-2, with D unclear. This CDR3 has 18 residues. CDR1 and CDR2 (germline): LGHNA, YNFKEQ. The CDR3 is CISSQHLDDPLAKNIQYF. CDR3 nucleotides: TGTATCAGCAGCCAACACTTGGACGACCCTCTAGCCAAAAACATTCAGTACTTC.

In this sample, this clonotype turned up a few times. This sequence joins TRBV29-1 and TRBJ2-3; D is possibly TRBD1 (5 bases). The CDR3 consists of 15 residues. Looked up from germline, CDR1 is SQVTM and CDR2 is ANQGSEA. Deletions cut 5 bases from V and 0 bases from J, with 15 bases between. The chain's CDR3 is CSVQRQTLSTDTQYF. The CDR3 DNA reads as TGCAGCGTTCAGAGACAGACCCTCAGCACAGATACGCAGTATTTT.

The chain employs TRBV30 and TRBJ1-2, with TRBD1 matching over 12 bases. Germline lookup yields CDR1 GTSNPN and CDR2 SVGIG (reference sequence). This CDR3 region has 13 residues. The trim removed 2 bases at V and 13 bases at J, leaving 8 bases unmatched. CDR3 DNA sequence: TGTGCCTGGAGTTCCTGGGACAGGGGGCGACTCACCTTC. Encoded protein: CAWSSWDRGRLTF.

Remarks on this clonotype: This likely comes from a read error, as the CDR3 has no conserved phenylalanine or tryptophan at its end. V and J are TRBV4-2 and TRBJ1-5, with 7 bases that match TRBD1. CDR3 length: 18 amino acids. Germline values: CDR1 LGHNA, CDR2 YNFKEQ. The J segment lost 4 bases and the V segment lost 0 bases, leaving 12 bases of the junction unmatched. CDR3 nucleotides: TGTGCCAGCAGCCAAGATGGGGAGGGGGCCATAGTGAATCAGCCCCAGCATTTA. Translated, it gives CASSQDGEGAIVNQPQHL.

Regarding this clonotype: The junction departs from germline at one end; a sequencing error may be responsible. The rearrangement uses TRBV4-1 and TRBJ2-5; possible D gene TRBD2, 5 bases. Germline-derived CDR1 and CDR2 are MGHRA and YSYEKL. The CDR3 is 14 residues long. CDR3 protein: CANSQDGGQETQYF. In nucleotides, the CDR3 is TGCGCCAACAGCCAAGATGGAGGCCAAGAGACCCAGTACTTT.

The chain has TRBV20-1 and TRBJ2-7, with D perhaps TRBD2 (5 bases). Germline CDR1 DFQATT, CDR2 SNEGSKA (reference sequence). This CDR3 region has 13 residues. Trimming shortened V by 0 bases and J by 3 bases, and 9 bases separated the two germline ends. The chain's CDR3 is CSARDAGIYEQYF. For the CDR3, the DNA is TGCAGTGCTAGAGATGCGGGTATCTACGAGCAGTACTTC.

Concerning this clonotype itself: This may be a read error, as it is one base from a much larger clone. This rearrangement joins TRBV5-6 to TRBJ1-3; 8 bases map to TRBD1. CDR1 is SGHDT, CDR2 YYEEEE, per germline. The CDR3 length is 16 residues. CDR3 nucleotides: TGTGCCAGCAGCACCGGACAGGGACTCTCTAGAAACACCATATATTTT. It encodes CASSTGQGLSRNTIYF.

Regarding this clonotype: This could be a read error, since a much larger clone is one nucleotide away. The chain uses TRBV6-1 and TRBJ2-1, with 10 bases that match TRBD2. Germline V gene lookup returns CDR1 MNHNS and CDR2 SASEGT. Trimming at V came to 2 bases and at J to 5 bases, leaving 3 bases not matched to a gene. The length of the CDR3 is 15 residues. CDR3 residues: CASSELAGANNEQFF. CDR3 nucleotides: TGTGCCAGCAGTGAACTAGCGGGAGCAAACAATGAGCAGTTCTTC.